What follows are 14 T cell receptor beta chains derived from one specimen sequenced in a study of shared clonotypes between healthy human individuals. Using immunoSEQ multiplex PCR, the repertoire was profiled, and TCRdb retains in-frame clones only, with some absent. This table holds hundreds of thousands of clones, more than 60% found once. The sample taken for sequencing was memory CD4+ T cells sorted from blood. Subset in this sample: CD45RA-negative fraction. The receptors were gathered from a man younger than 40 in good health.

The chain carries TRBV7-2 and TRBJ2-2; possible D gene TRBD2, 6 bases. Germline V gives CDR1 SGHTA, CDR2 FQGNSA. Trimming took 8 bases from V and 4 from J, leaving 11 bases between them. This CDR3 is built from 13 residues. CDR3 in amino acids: CASVEGPTGELFF. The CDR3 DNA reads TGTGCCAGCGTGGAGGGCCCCACCGGGGAGCTGTTTTTT.

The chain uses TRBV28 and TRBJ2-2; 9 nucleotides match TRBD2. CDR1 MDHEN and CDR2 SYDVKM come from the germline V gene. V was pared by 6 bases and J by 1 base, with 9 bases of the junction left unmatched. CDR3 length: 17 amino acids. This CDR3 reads CASRQGQTSGNTGELFF. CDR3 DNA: TGTGCCAGCAGACAAGGCCAGACTAGCGGGAACACCGGGGAGCTGTTTTTT.

Here the CDR3 reads CSVRRGQGQNEQFF. The CDR3 nucleotides read TGCAGCGTGAGGAGGGGGCAGGGACAAAATGAGCAGTTCTTC. The J gene is TRBJ2-1, the V gene TRBV29-1; TRBD1 is a possible D gene (7 bases). Germline-derived CDR1 and CDR2 are SQVTM and ANQGSEA. The ends were cut back, 6 bases at V and 7 bases at J, with 19 bases in the middle. The CDR3 sequence is 14 residues long.

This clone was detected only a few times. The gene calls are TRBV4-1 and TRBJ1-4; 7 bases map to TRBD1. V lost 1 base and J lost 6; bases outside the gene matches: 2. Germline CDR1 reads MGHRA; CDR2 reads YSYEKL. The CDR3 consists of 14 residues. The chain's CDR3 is CASSQVGTDEKLFF. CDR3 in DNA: TGCGCCAGCAGCCAAGTAGGGACAGATGAAAAACTGTTTTTT.

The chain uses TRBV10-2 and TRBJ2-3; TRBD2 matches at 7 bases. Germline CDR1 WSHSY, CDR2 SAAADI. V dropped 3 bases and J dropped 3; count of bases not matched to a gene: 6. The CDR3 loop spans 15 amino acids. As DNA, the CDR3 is TGCGCCAGCAGTGAACACGCGGGAGTGACAGATACGCAGTATTTT. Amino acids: CASSEHAGVTDTQYF.

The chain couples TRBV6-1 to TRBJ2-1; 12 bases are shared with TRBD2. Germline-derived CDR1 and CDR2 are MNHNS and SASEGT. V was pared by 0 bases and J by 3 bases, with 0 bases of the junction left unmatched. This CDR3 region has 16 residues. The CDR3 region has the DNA TGTGCCAGCAGTGAAGCGGGACTAGCGGGCTACAATGAGCAGTTCTTC. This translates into CASSEAGLAGYNEQFF.

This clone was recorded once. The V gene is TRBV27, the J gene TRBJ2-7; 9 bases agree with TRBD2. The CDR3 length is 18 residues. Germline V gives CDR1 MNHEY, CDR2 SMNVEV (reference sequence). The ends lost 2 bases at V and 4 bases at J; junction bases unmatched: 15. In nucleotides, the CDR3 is TGTGCCAGCAGTTTAGAAGGGGCGACTAGCGGAGTATCTTACGAGCAGTACTTC. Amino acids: CASSLEGATSGVSYEQYF.

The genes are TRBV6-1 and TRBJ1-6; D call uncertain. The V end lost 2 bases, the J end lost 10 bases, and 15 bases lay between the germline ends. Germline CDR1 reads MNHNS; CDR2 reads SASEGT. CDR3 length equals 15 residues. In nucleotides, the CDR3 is TGTGCCAGCAGTGAAATCAGGACGGCCAGCTCACCCCTCCACTTT. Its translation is CASSEIRTASSPLHF.

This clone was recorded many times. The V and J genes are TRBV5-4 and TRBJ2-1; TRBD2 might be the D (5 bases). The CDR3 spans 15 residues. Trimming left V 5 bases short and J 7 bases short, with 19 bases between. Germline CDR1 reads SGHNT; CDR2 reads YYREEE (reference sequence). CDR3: CASSSLSTTRNEQFF. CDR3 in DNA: TGTGCCAGCAGTTCGCTTTCTACTACTAGGAATGAGCAGTTCTTC.

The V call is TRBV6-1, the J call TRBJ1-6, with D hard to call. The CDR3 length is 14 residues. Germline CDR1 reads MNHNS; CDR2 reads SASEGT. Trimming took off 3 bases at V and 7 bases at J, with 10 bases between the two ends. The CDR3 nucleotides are TGTGCCAGCAGTGATCTGACGGACAATTCACCCCTCCACTTT. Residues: CASSDLTDNSPLHF.

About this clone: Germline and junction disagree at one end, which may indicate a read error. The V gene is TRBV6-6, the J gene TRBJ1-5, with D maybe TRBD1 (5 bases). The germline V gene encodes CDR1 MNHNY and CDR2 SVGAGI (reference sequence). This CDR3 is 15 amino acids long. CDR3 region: CAGSPGNGNNQPQHF. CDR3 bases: TGTGCCGGCAGTCCAGGGAATGGAAACAATCAGCCCCAGCATTTT.

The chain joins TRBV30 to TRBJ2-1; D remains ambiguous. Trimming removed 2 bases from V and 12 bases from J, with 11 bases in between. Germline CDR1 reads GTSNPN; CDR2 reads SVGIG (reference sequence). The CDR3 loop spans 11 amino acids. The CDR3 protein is CAWSRSVGQFF. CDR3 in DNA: TGTGCCTGGAGTAGGAGTGTGGGGCAGTTCTTC.

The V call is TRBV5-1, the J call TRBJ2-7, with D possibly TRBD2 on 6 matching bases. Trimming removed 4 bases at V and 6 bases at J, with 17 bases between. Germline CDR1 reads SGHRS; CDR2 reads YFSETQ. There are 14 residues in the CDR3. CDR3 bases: TGCGCCAGCAGCCCGGAGGGTGGGTCGACCGAGCAGTACTTC. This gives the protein CASSPEGGSTEQYF.

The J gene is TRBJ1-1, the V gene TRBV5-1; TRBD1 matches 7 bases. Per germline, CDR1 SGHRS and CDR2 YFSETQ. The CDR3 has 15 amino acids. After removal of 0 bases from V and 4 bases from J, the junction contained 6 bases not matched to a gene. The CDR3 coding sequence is TGCGCCAGCAGCTTGGTGGTAGGGGGCATCACTGAAGCTTTCTTT. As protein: CASSLVVGGITEAFF.